Below are 9 T cell receptor beta chains sequenced from a single sample in a study of cytomegalovirus exposure and HLA in healthy donors. The table came from immunoSEQ multiplex PCR; TCRdb's copy has only in-frame clones and leaves some out. This sample has roughly 80,000 clones, with around 94% found just once. Sequenced sample: PBMCs. These receptors were obtained from a woman aged 18-29 years in good health and CMV-seropositive.

The chain carries TRBV28 and TRBJ1-5, with D tentatively TRBD1 (6 bases). The CDR3 is made up of 13 amino acids. V gave up 6 bases and J gave up 7 bases, with 13 bases separating them. Germline V gene data show CDR1 as MDHEN and CDR2 as SYDVKM. This CDR3 is CASRLTGGQPQHF. CDR3 DNA sequence: TGTGCCAGCAGACTAACGGGGGGCCAGCCCCAGCATTTT.

This chain connects TRBV4-3 to TRBJ2-2; the D is unclear. The length of the CDR3 is 15 residues. V lost 3 bases and J 5 bases, leaving 13 bases between the germline ends. Germline CDR1 and CDR2: LGHNA and YSLEER. CDR3 in amino acids: CASSQGQAGTGELFF. The CDR3 DNA is TGCGCCAGCAGCCAGGGCCAGGCAGGAACCGGGGAGCTGTTTTTT.

The chain links TRBV9 to TRBJ1-1; maybe TRBD1 (6 bases). The CDR3 runs to 15 residues. Germline lookup yields CDR1 SGDLS and CDR2 YYNGEE. V gave up 1 base and J gave up 0 bases, with 10 bases separating them. DNA of the CDR3: TGTGCCAGCAGCGTACTTGCAGGGGTGAACACTGAAGCTTTCTTT. This sequence encodes CASSVLAGVNTEAFF. Full variable domain (rest looked up from reference TRBV9 and TRBJ1-1): DSGVTQTPKHLITATGQRVTLRCSPRSGDLSVYWYQQSLDQGLQFLIQYYNGEERAKGNILERFSAQQFPDLHSELNLSSLELGDSALYFCASSVLAGVNTEAFFGQGTRLTVV.

CDR3 in amino acids: CASSPLTSTQSGEQFF. The CDR3 DNA follows: TGTGCCAGCTCACCCTTAACTAGCACCCAATCAGGGGAGCAGTTCTTC. The chain couples TRBV18 to TRBJ2-1; weak D call: TRBD2 (6 bases). The V end was cut by 3 bases, the J end by 10 bases, with 22 bases between. Germline CDR1 and CDR2: KGHSH and LQKENI. This CDR3 is built from 16 residues.

This clone has just one count. The chain uses TRBV4-2 and TRBJ1-2; TRBD1 aligns across 7 bases. The V gene's germline CDR1 is LGHNA and CDR2 YNFKEQ. CDR3 length: 16 residues. The trim removed 1 base at V and 4 bases at J, leaving 9 bases unmatched. CDR3 residues: CASSQAMGQTIYGYTF. The CDR3 region has the DNA TGTGCCAGCAGCCAAGCCATGGGACAGACGATCTATGGCTACACCTTC.

This rearrangement joins TRBV7-9 to TRBJ1-1; 9 nucleotides match TRBD1. Losses at the gene ends were 5 bases for V and 4 bases for J; bases not matched to a gene: 5. Germline CDR1 is SEHNR and CDR2 is FQNEAQ (reference sequence). This CDR3 is built from 14 residues. CDR3 DNA sequence: TGTGCCAGCAGCCCTCGGACAGGGGCCACTGAAGCTTTCTTT. Translated, it gives CASSPRTGATEAFF.

The J gene is TRBJ2-2, the V gene TRBV27; 7 bases line up with TRBD2. Germline V lookup: CDR1 MNHEY, CDR2 SMNVEV (reference sequence). J lost 3 bases, V lost 8 bases, and 9 bases had no gene match. The CDR3 has 15 amino acids. CDR3 loop: CASPWGTSDTGELFF. CDR3 bases: TGTGCCAGCCCCTGGGGAACTAGCGACACCGGGGAGCTGTTTTTT.

This chain uses TRBV28 with TRBJ2-3; TRBD1 matches at 7 bases. The J segment lost 4 bases and the V segment lost 2 bases, leaving 12 bases of the junction unmatched. This CDR3 has 17 amino acids. Germline values: CDR1 MDHEN, CDR2 SYDVKM. In DNA form, the CDR3 reads TGTGCCAGCAGTTTACCTCCGGGACAGCCGGAAGCAGATACGCAGTATTTT. Its translation is CASSLPPGQPEADTQYF.

The V gene is TRBV29-1, the J gene TRBJ1-1; a weak D match, TRBD1 (5 bases). Germline V gene lookup returns CDR1 SQVTM and CDR2 ANQGSEA. The CDR3 covers 12 residues. V was cut by 4 bases and J by 6 bases, with 12 bases left in between. The CDR3 DNA is TGCAGCGTTGTCCCCCGGGGGTCTGAAGCTTTCTTT. Protein: CSVVPRGSEAFF. Full variable domain (remainder filled in from reference TRBV29-1 and TRBJ1-1): SAVISQKPSRDICQRGTSLTIQCQVDSQVTMMFWYRQQPGQSLTLIATANQGSEATYESGFVIDKFPISRPNLTFSTLTVSNMSPEDSSIYLCSVVPRGSEAFFGQGTRLTVV.